The rows below give T cell receptor beta chains drawn from one sample of a study of cytomegalovirus exposure and HLA in healthy donors. The protocol was immunoSEQ multiplex PCR, while the TCRdb copy is restricted to in-frame clones and leaves out a portion. The sample yields about 94,000 clones, around 8% seen once. Sequencing was done on a sample of PBMCs. These receptor sequences come from a man aged 50 to 60 in good health and CMV-seronegative. Both conserved end residues are part of each CDR3.

v_call	j_call	cdr3_length	cdr3_aa
TRBV6-4	TRBJ1-2	14	CASSDPEKGGGYTF
TRBV29-1	TRBJ1-1	13	CSGRESMNTEAFF
TRBV28	TRBJ1-6	12	CASRVYTSPLHF
TRBV4-2	TRBJ2-5	15	CASSQDAGTSTAQYF
TRBV18	TRBJ2-5	15	CASSSTSGREGTQYF
TRBV10-3	TRBJ2-1	14	CAVSGQEFYNEQFF
TRBV2	TRBJ2-7	13	CASKGAGGYEQYF
TRBV13	TRBJ2-7	15	CASSSWGGDTREQYF
TRBV29-1	TRBJ2-7	12	CSVGLNVFEQYF
TRBV6-5	TRBJ1-2	13	CASSGQGSKGYTF
TRBV28	TRBJ2-7	16	CASSLPPGQGSYEQYF
TRBV5-4	TRBJ1-1	11	CASSFGTGESF
TRBV7-9	TRBJ1-4	16	CASSTDRVGTNEKLFF
TRBV28	TRBJ1-5	16	CASSLTGQYSNQPQHF
TRBV14	TRBJ2-1	14	CASSPIDRTGEQFF
TRBV7-2	TRBJ2-1	14	CASSLGPSDNEQFF
TRBV19	TRBJ1-4	15	CASGPGGPTNEKLFF
TRBV7-3	TRBJ2-1	15	CASREQATKYNEQFF
TRBV5-6	TRBJ1-4	15	CASSLQGATNEKLFF
TRBV11-2	TRBJ1-4	14	CASSLAQGREKLFF
TRBV7-9	TRBJ1-2	14	CASSPPRQDYGYTF
TRBV27	TRBJ1-5	13	CASSSDGVRAQHF
TRBV27	TRBJ2-7	12	CASSSKTGEQYF
TRBV5-4	TRBJ1-3	17	CASSTGQGIQTGNTIYF
TRBV30	TRBJ2-7	13	CACQPRARGEQYF
TRBV7-8	TRBJ2-7	15	CASSFLAGRDYEQYF
TRBV6-5	TRBJ2-7	14	CASSSTGTGYEQYF
TRBV10-3	TRBJ2-7	14	CAISGTGGSYEQYF
TRBV19	TRBJ2-3	13	CASSIKPIDTQYF
TRBV27	TRBJ2-5	13	CAIPDRGQETQYF
TRBV30	TRBJ1-1	12	CAWGQSNTEAFF
TRBV6-5	TRBJ2-4	15	CASRPLGQARAIQYF
TRBV25-1	TRBJ1-2	12	CASSVTGQGYTF
TRBV20-1	TRBJ1-6	11	CSAPGNSPLHF
TRBV28	TRBJ2-3	16	CASTTPASGYTDTQYF
TRBV5-4	TRBJ1-4	15	CASSLAGVRDEKLFF
TRBV28	TRBJ1-3	14	CASITRGSGNTIYF
TRBV6-6	TRBJ1-1	13	CASSFTQGAEAFF
TRBV7-2	TRBJ2-5	16	CASSRLLAGIQETQYF
TRBV27	TRBJ2-7	13	CASSPLYSYEQYF
TRBV5-1	TRBJ2-3	15	CASSLSGGGTDTQYF
TRBV29-1	TRBJ2-2	13	CSVDPTNTGELFF
TRBV7-2	TRBJ1-5	16	CASSLASGNRNQPQHF
TRBV7-9	TRBJ2-7	14	CASSLGRTRSEQYF
TRBV18	TRBJ2-1	16	CASSPPGSSSYNEQFF
TRBV4-2	TRBJ2-3	15	CASSQDHTYTDTQYF
TRBV11-1	TRBJ1-1	13	CASSFIGSTEAFF
TRBV9	TRBJ2-1	16	CASSPRGAGRIHEQFF
TRBV30	TRBJ1-3	15	CAWSRRRGTGNTIYF
TRBV28	TRBJ2-7	14	CASSFGGGSYEQYF
TRBV9	TRBJ2-7	14	CASSVDGPGYEQYF
TRBV5-6	TRBJ1-1	18	CASTPGRAAIRGHTEAFF
TRBV7-9	TRBJ2-6	12	CASPAGANVLTF
TRBV5-4	TRBJ1-1	13	CASSLWGQTEAFF